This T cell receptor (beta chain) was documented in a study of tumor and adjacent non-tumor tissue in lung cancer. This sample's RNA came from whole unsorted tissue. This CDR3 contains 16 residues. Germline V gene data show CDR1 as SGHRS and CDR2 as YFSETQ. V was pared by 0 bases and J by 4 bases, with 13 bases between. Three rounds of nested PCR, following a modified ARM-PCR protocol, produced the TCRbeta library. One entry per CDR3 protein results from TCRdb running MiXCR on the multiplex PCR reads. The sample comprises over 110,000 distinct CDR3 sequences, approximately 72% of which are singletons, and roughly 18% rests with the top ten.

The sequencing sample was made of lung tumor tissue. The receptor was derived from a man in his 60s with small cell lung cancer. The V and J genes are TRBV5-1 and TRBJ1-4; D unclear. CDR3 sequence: CASSLGIGGFNEKLFF. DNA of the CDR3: TGCGCCAGCAGCTTGGGGATTGGAGGTTTTAATGAAAAACTGTTTTTT.